One and the same sample provided the 2 T cell receptor beta chains below, sequenced in a study of cytomegalovirus exposure and HLA in healthy donors. With 60 Vbeta and 13 Jbeta primers, the PCR was carried out. Sequencing used immunoSEQ multiplex PCR; TCRdb keeps in-frame clones, though not all of them. This sample has 250,000 to 300,000 clones, with about 93% found just once. The specimen was PBMCs. The origin of the receptors is a girl aged 2 to 10 in good health and CMV-seronegative.

The rearrangement uses TRBV7-9 and TRBJ1-2; D unresolved. The germline gives CDR1 SEHNR, CDR2 FQNEAQ (reference sequence). V was clipped by 5 bases and J by 4 bases, with 11 bases between them. This CDR3 is 13 amino acids long. The CDR3 nucleotides read TGTGCCAGCAGCGGTAGTCTGAGCTATGGCTACACCTTC. Its translation is CASSGSLSYGYTF.

The chain links TRBV12-5 to TRBJ2-7; unclear D gene. Trimming removed 0 bases at V and 4 bases at J, with 7 bases between. Germline CDR1 LGHNT, CDR2 FRNRAP. The CDR3 has 13 amino acids. The CDR3 bases are TGTGCTAGTGGTTTGGTAGGAGAATACGAGCAGTACTTC. This encodes CASGLVGEYEQYF.